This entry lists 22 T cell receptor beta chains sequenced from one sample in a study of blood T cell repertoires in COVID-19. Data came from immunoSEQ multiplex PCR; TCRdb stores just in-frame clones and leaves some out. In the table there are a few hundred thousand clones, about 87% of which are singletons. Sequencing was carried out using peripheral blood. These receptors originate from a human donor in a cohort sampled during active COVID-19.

CDR3 in amino acids: CASTLQGGTGSFSGANVLTF. The CDR3 DNA sequence: TGTGCCAGTACCCTACAGGGGGGGACAGGTAGTTTCTCTGGGGCCAACGTCCTGACTTTC. The rearrangement links TRBV19 to TRBJ2-6, with D possibly matching TRBD1 (8 bases). Per germline, CDR1 LNHDA and CDR2 SQIVND (reference sequence). The V end was cut by 7 bases, the J end by 0 bases, with 25 bases between. The length of the CDR3 is 20 residues. The entire variable domain, with the rest obtained from reference TRBV19 and TRBJ2-6, is as follows: DGGITQSPKYLFRKEGQNVTLSCEQNLNHDAMYWYRQDPGQGLRLIYYSQIVNDFQKGDIAEGYSVSREKKESFPLTVTSAQKNPTAFYLCASTLQGGTGSFSGANVLTFGAGSRLTVL.

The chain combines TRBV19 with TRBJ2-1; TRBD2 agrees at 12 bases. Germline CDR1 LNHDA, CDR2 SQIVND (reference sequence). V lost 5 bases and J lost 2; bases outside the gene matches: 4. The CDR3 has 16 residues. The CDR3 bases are TGTGCCAGTAGTGTCTCTAGCGGGAGGGCCTACAATGAGCAGTTCTTC. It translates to CASSVSSGRAYNEQFF.

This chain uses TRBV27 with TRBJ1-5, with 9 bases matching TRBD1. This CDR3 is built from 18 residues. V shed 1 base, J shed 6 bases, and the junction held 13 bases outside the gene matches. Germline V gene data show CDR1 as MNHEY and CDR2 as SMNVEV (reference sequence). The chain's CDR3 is CASSLWGGTGNVIQPQHF. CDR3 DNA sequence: TGTGCCAGCAGTTTATGGGGGGGGACAGGGAATGTTATTCAGCCCCAGCATTTT.

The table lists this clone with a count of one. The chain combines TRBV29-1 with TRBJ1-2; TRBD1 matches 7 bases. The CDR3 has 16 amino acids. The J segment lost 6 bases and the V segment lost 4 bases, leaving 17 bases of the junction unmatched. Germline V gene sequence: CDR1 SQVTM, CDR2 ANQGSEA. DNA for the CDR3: TGCAGCGTTGTGGCGGGTCAGGCAGGGGGACTCCATGGCTACACCTTC. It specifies CSVVAGQAGGLHGYTF.

DNA for the CDR3: TGCGCCAGCAGCTTGGGGCTAGCGGGAGTGGGTGAGCAGTTCTTC. Translation gives CASSLGLAGVGEQFF. The chain couples TRBV5-1 to TRBJ2-1, with 10 bases matching TRBD2. From germline, CDR1 is SGHRS and CDR2 YFSETQ. Unmatched junction bases numbered 6, after V lost 0 bases and J lost 9 bases. The CDR3 covers 15 residues.

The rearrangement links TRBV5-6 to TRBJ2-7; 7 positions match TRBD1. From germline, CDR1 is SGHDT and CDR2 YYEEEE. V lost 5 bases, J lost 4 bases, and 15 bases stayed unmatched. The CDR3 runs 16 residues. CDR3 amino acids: CASRMTGSWNGYEQYF. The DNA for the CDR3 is TGTGCCAGCAGGATGACAGGGTCTTGGAATGGTTACGAGCAGTACTTC.

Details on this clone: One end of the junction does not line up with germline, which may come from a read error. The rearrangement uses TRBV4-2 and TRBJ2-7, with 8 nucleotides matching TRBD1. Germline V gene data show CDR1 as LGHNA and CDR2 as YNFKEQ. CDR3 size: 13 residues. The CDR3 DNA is TGTGCCAGCAGCCAAGAGTTGCAGGGGGCCTTGAACTTC. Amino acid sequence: CASSQELQGALNF.

The DNA of the CDR3 is TGTGCCAGCTCACCATTTGGACAGGATAATTCACCCCTCCACTTT. It encodes CASSPFGQDNSPLHF. The chain joins TRBV18 to TRBJ1-6; TRBD1 matches 7 bases. This CDR3 contains 15 residues. V was pared by 2 bases and J by 5 bases, with 3 bases of the junction left unmatched. Germline CDR1 KGHSH, CDR2 LQKENI.

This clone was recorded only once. CDR3 region: CAWSVQVGGGLTSTDTQYF. The CDR3 DNA sequence: TGTGCCTGGAGTGTACAGGTCGGCGGGGGTTTAACTAGCACAGATACGCAGTATTTT. This chain connects TRBV30 to TRBJ2-3; 7 positions agree with TRBD2. The J segment lost 0 bases and the V segment lost 0 bases, leaving 15 bases of the junction unmatched. Germline lookup yields CDR1 GTSNPN and CDR2 SVGIG (reference sequence). This CDR3 is 19 amino acids long.

The CDR3 spells CASSLNNRGTGELFF. CDR3 DNA: TGTGCCAGCAGTCTAAACAACAGGGGGACCGGGGAGCTGTTTTTT. This chain links TRBV6-5 with TRBJ2-2; TRBD1 matches 8 bases. This CDR3 is 15 amino acids long. Germline assignment: CDR1 MNHEY and CDR2 SVGAGI. With 5 bases clipped from V and 5 bases from J, the junction kept 7 bases outside the gene matches.

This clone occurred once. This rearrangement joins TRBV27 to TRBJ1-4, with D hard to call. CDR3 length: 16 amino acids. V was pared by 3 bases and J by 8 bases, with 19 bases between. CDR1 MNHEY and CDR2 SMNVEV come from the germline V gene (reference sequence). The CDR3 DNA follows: TGTGCCAGCAGTTTTTCGCCCCGGCTAGAGGTGGAAAAACTGTTTTTT. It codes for CASSFSPRLEVEKLFF.

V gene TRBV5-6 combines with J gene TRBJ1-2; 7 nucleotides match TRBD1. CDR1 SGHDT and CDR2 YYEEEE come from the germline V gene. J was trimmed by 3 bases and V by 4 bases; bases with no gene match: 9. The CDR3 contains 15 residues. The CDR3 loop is CASSHWEGGHYGYTF. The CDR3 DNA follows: TGTGCCAGCAGCCATTGGGAAGGGGGCCACTATGGCTACACCTTC.

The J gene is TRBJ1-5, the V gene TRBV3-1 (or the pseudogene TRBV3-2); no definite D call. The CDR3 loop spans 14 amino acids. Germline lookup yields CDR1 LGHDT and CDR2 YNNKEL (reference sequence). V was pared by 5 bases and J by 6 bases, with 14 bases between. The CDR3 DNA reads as TGTGCCAGCAGCTTGGGGATCGGGGTTCAGCCCCAGCATTTT. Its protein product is CASSLGIGVQPQHF.

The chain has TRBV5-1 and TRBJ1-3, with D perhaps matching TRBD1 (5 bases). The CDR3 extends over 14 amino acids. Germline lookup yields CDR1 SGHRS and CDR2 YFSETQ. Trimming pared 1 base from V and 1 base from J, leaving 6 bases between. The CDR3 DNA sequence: TGCGCCAGCAGCTTGTCAGGGTCTGGAAACACCATATATTTT. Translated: CASSLSGSGNTIYF.

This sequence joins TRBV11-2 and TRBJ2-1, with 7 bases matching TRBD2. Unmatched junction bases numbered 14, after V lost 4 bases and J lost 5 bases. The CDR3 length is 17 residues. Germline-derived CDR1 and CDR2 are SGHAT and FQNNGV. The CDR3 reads CASSYLTSRRFDNEQFF. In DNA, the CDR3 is TGTGCCAGCAGCTATTTGACTAGCCGCCGATTCGACAATGAGCAGTTCTTC.

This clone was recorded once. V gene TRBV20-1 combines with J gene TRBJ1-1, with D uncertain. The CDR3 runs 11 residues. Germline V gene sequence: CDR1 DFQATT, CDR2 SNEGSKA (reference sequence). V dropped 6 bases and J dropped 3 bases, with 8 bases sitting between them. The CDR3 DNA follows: TGCAGTGCCAAGGCGGACACTGAAGCTTTCTTT. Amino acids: CSAKADTEAFF.

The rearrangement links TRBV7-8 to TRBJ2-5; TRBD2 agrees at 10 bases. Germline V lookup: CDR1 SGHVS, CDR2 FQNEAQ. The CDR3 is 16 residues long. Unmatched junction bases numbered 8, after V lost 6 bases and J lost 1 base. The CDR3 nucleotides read TGTGCCAGCAGTTCCACTAGCGGGGCTCGCCAAGAGACCCAGTACTTC. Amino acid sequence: CASSSTSGARQETQYF. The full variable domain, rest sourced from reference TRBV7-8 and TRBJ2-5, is GAGVSQSPRYKVAKRGQDVALRCDPISGHVSLFWYQQALGQGPEFLTYFQNEAQLDKSGLPSDRFFAERPEGSVSTLKIQRTQQEDSAVYLCASSSTSGARQETQYFGPGTRLLVL.

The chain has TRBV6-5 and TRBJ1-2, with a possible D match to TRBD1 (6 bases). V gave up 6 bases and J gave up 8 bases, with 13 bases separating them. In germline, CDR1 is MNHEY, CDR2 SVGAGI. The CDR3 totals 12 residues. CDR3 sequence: CASSNRVGGYTF. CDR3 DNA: TGTGCCAGCAGCAACAGGGTCGGGGGCTACACCTTC.

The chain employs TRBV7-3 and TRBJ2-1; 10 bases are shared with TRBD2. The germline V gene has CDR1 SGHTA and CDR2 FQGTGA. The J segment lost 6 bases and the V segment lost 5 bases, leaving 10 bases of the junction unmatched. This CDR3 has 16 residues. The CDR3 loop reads CASSKWLAGAGNEQFF. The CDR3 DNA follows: TGTGCCAGCAGCAAATGGCTAGCGGGAGCCGGCAATGAGCAGTTCTTC.

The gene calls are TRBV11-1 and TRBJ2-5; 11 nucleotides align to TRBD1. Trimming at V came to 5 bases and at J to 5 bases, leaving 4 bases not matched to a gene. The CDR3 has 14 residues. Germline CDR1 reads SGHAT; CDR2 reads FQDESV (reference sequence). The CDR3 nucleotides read TGTGCCAGCAGCAAGGACAGGGGGCTTGAGACCCAGTACTTC. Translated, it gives CASSKDRGLETQYF. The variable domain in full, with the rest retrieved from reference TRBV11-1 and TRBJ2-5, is EAEVAQSPRYKITEKSQAVAFWCDPISGHATLYWYRQILGQGPELLVQFQDESVVDDSQLPKDRFSAERLKGVDSTLKIQPAELGDSAMYLCASSKDRGLETQYFGPGTRLLVL.

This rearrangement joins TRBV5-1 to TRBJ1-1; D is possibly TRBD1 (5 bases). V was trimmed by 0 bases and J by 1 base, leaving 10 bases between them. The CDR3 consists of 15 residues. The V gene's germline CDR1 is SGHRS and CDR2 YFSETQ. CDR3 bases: TGCGCCAGCAGCTTGGCCGACAGTCGGAACACTGAAGCTTTCTTT. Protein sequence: CASSLADSRNTEAFF.

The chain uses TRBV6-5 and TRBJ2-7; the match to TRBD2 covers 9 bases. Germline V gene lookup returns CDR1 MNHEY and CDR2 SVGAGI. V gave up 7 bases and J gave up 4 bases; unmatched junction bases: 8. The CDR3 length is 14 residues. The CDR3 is CASTTGTSLYEQYF. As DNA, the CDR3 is TGTGCCAGCACCACCGGGACTAGCCTTTACGAGCAGTACTTC.